A single sample is the source of the 5 T cell receptor beta chains below, sequenced in a study of regulatory T cells in long-lasting Graves disease. Time point reported: newly diagnosed GD, antithyroid drugs for less than 3 months. The TCR library was made from RNA that had been extracted from PBMCs in TRIzol. Arm-PCR of CDR3 regions with iRepertoire HTBI primers generated TCR beta libraries. TCRdb passed the multiplex PCR reads through MiXCR, listing each CDR3 protein once. The sample records around 470,000 distinct CDR3 sequences, around 13% being singletons. This same sample was also part of a study on T cells in Graves' hyperthyroidism and ophthalmopathy.

The material sequenced was peripheral blood mononuclear cells (PBMCs), taken at new diagnosis, from a patient treated with antithyroid drugs. The receptors derive from a woman in her 50s with Graves disease.

This clonotype was detected many times. This sequence joins TRBV6-5 and TRBJ1-2; TRBD1 agrees at 8 bases. V shed 2 bases, J shed 2 bases, and the junction held 4 bases outside the gene matches. Germline V CDR1 and CDR2: MNHEY, SVGAGI. The CDR3 length is 15 residues. For the CDR3, the DNA is TGTGCCAGCAGTTACCAGACAGGGGCGAACTATGGCTACACCTTC. Residues: CASSYQTGANYGYTF.

The sample holds many counts of this clonotype. CDR3 DNA sequence: TGTGCCAGCAGTCCACAAACCGGACCCCGGGGGGGGTACGAGCAGTACTTC. The encoded protein is CASSPQTGPRGGYEQYF. The rearrangement links TRBV28 to TRBJ2-7; 8 bases fit TRBD2. V dropped 5 bases and J dropped 4; count of bases not matched to a gene: 16. Germline values: CDR1 MDHEN, CDR2 SYDVKM. This CDR3 has 17 amino acids. The whole variable domain, filled in from reference TRBV28 and TRBJ2-7, reads DVKVTQSSRYLVKRTGEKVFLECVQDMDHENMFWYRQDPGLGLRLIYFSYDVKMKEKGDIPEGYSVSREKKERFSLILESASTNQTSMYLCASSPQTGPRGGYEQYFGPGTRLTVT.

The sample holds many counts of this clonotype. This rearrangement joins TRBV2 to TRBJ1-5, with unresolved D. V was clipped by 3 bases and J by 6 bases, with 12 bases between them. The CDR3 contains 14 residues. The V gene's germline CDR1 is SNHLY and CDR2 FYNNEI. The CDR3 DNA sequence: TGTGCCAGCAGTGATGATTTGGGTCCTCAGCCCCAGCATTTT. Amino acid sequence: CASSDDLGPQPQHF. The full variable domain, rest sourced from reference TRBV2 and TRBJ1-5, is EPEVTQTPSHQVTQMGQEVILRCVPISNHLYFYWYRQILGQKVEFLVSFYNNEISEKSEIFDDQFSVERPDGSNFTLKIRSTKLEDSAMYFCASSDDLGPQPQHFGDGTRLSIL.

This rearrangement joins TRBV5-5 to TRBJ1-4; no firm D call. V lost 1 base and J lost 5, with 12 bases in between. The germline CDR1 and CDR2 sequences are SGHKS and YYEKEE (reference sequence). This CDR3 comprises 15 residues. The CDR3 nucleotides are TGTGCCAGCAGCTTGTCCTTTAGGGTGAATGAAAAACTGTTTTTT. Amino acids: CASSLSFRVNEKLFF.

This clonotype was recorded many times. The V call is TRBV2, the J call TRBJ2-3, with TRBD1 matching 9 bases. CDR3 length: 18 amino acids. Germline V gives CDR1 SNHLY, CDR2 FYNNEI. V lost 5 bases, J lost 2 bases, and 14 bases stayed unmatched. The CDR3 coding sequence is TGTGCCAGCAGTCTACGACAGGGGGGGACCCACCCCACAGATACGCAGTATTTT. Translated: CASSLRQGGTHPTDTQYF.